One sample yielded the 17 T cell receptor beta chains listed below, sequenced in a study of early T cells in non-severe SARS-CoV-2 infection. MiXCR, run by TCRdb on the 5' RACE reads, gives a single entry per CDR3 protein. Among 29,000 or so distinct CDR3 sequences, more than 3.5% were seen once, and the ten largest hold approximately 6.3%. Sequenced material: whole blood. Receptor source: an adult who was a healthcare worker with PCR-confirmed SARS-CoV-2 infection or an uninfected control (not recorded which).

This clonotype turned up a few times. The chain joins TRBV5-1 to TRBJ2-2; no clear D gene. Per the germline V gene, CDR1 is SGHRS and CDR2 is YFSETQ. Trimming took off 1 base at V and 8 bases at J, with 3 bases between the two ends. The CDR3 sequence is 11 residues long. The CDR3, as DNA: TGCGCCAGCAGCTTGAATGGGGAGCTGTTTTTT. Translating it yields CASSLNGELFF.

This clonotype showed up many times. The rearrangement links TRBV2 to TRBJ2-5, with D perhaps matching TRBD2 (6 bases). The CDR3 runs to 14 residues. Trimming stripped 6 bases from V and 0 bases from J, with 11 bases between. Germline V lookup: CDR1 SNHLY, CDR2 FYNNEI. CDR3 in amino acids: CASRDGTYQETQYF. Here the CDR3 DNA reads TGTGCCAGCAGAGACGGGACTTACCAAGAGACCCAGTACTTC.

This clonotype showed up many times. The rearrangement joins TRBV11-3 to TRBJ2-3; 14 bases align to TRBD2. The germline V gene encodes CDR1 SGHNT and CDR2 YENEEA. Germline trimming cut 0 bases from V and 2 bases from J; bases unmatched to any gene: 10. CDR3 length equals 20 residues. The CDR3 sequence: CASSLDRRLAGGIHTDTQYF. The DNA for the CDR3 is TGTGCCAGCAGCTTAGATCGAAGACTAGCGGGAGGGATACACACAGATACGCAGTATTTT. Supplemented by reference TRBV11-3 and TRBJ2-3, the full variable domain reads EAGVVQSPRYKIIEKKQPVAFWCNPISGHNTLYWYLQNLGQGPELLIRYENEEAVDDSQLPKDRFSAERLKGVDSTLKIQPAELGDSAVYLCASSLDRRLAGGIHTDTQYFGPGTRLTVL.

This clonotype was observed a handful of times. The chain employs TRBV3-1 and TRBJ2-2; D unclear. This CDR3 comprises 14 residues. V gave up 1 base and J gave up 1 base, with 4 bases separating them. CDR1 and CDR2 (germline): LGHDT, YNNKEL (reference sequence). The CDR3 bases are TGTGCCAGCAGCCAAGCCGTGAACACCGGGGAGCTGTTTTTT. Translated, it gives CASSQAVNTGELFF.

This clonotype has ten or more counts. The chain links TRBV6-1 to TRBJ2-1; no firm D call. From germline, CDR1 is MNHNS and CDR2 SASEGT. The germline V and J ends were trimmed by 8 bases and 1 base, with 12 bases remaining between them. The CDR3 has 14 residues. The CDR3 is CASCSMRSYNEQFF. DNA for the CDR3: TGTGCCAGCTGTAGCATGAGATCCTACAATGAGCAGTTCTTC.

The table lists this clonotype with many counts. The V and J genes are TRBV12-3 or TRBV12-4 and TRBJ1-2; 8 bases fit TRBD1. This CDR3 has 15 residues. V dropped 6 bases and J dropped 0; count of bases not matched to a gene: 6. CDR3 nucleotide sequence: TGTGCCAGCAGGCCGGGACAGGTGGCTAACTATGGCTACACCTTC. Translation gives CASRPGQVANYGYTF.

This clonotype was seen ten or more times. The rearrangement links TRBV6-2 or TRBV6-3 to TRBJ2-7; TRBD2 aligns across 9 bases. Per the germline V gene, CDR1 is MNHEY and CDR2 is SVGEGT. The CDR3 has 16 residues. Trimming removed 4 bases from V and 3 bases from J; junction bases left unmatched: 10. The CDR3 DNA reads TGTGCCAGCAGTTCCTCTTACAGCGGGAGGCTCTACGAGCAGTACTTC. As protein: CASSSSYSGRLYEQYF.

This clonotype has a count of ten or more. J is TRBJ1-5 and V is TRBV19; no firm D call. Germline V gene data show CDR1 as LNHDA and CDR2 as SQIVND (reference sequence). V lost 9 bases to trimming and J lost 6 bases, with 12 bases between them. There are 12 residues in the CDR3. CDR3 protein: CASKTWLQPQHF. CDR3 nucleotide sequence: TGTGCCAGCAAAACATGGCTTCAGCCCCAGCATTTT.

This clonotype was seen ten or more times. The V gene is TRBV4-1, the J gene TRBJ2-2; D not resolved. V lost 4 bases and J 4 bases, leaving 13 bases between the germline ends. Germline V gives CDR1 MGHRA, CDR2 YSYEKL. The CDR3 covers 15 residues. CDR3 in amino acids: CASSPFQSRTGELFF. As DNA, the CDR3 is TGCGCCAGCAGCCCTTTCCAGAGCCGCACCGGGGAGCTGTTTTTT.

This clonotype was observed at least ten times. The chain has TRBV7-2 and TRBJ2-7, with D maybe TRBD1 (6 bases). The CDR3 spans 13 residues. V lost 1 base and J 6 bases, leaving 10 bases between the germline ends. Germline CDR1 and CDR2: SGHTA and FQGNSA. The CDR3 sequence is CASSLVQGGEQYF. The DNA for the CDR3 is TGTGCCAGCAGCTTAGTACAGGGTGGCGAGCAGTACTTC.

This clonotype was seen more than once but under ten times. V gene TRBV20-1 combines with J gene TRBJ2-3; 7 nucleotides line up with TRBD2. The CDR3 extends over 16 amino acids. V lost 3 bases, J lost 2 bases, and 11 bases stayed unmatched. Germline V CDR1 and CDR2: DFQATT, SNEGSKA (reference sequence). In nucleotides, the CDR3 is TGCAGTGCTAGGATGTTCAAGCGGGACTTCACAGATACGCAGTATTTT. Its translation is CSARMFKRDFTDTQYF.

The chain carries TRBV4-1 and TRBJ2-3; no reliable D call. This CDR3 contains 14 residues. Trimming removed 1 base at V and 2 bases at J, with 7 bases between. Germline loops: CDR1 MGHRA, CDR2 YSYEKL. CDR3 bases: TGCGCCAGCAGCCAAGGACCCATCACAGATACGCAGTATTTT. This codes for CASSQGPITDTQYF.

The table lists this clonotype with many counts. The J gene is TRBJ2-5, the V gene TRBV11-2, with D unclear. This CDR3 comprises 14 residues. The germline V gene encodes CDR1 SGHAT and CDR2 FQNNGV. Deletions cut 5 bases from V and 1 base from J, with 11 bases between. The CDR3, as DNA: TGTGCCAGCAGCCCCCTGGGGTCCCAAGAGACCCAGTACTTC. It is translated as CASSPLGSQETQYF.

This sequence joins TRBV7-2 and TRBJ2-1; 11 bases agree with TRBD2. Germline CDR1 is SGHTA and CDR2 is FQGNSA. CDR3 length equals 19 residues. Germline trimming cut 5 bases from V and 3 bases from J; bases unmatched to any gene: 15. The CDR3 region is CASSPLGLAGPIIYNEQFF. The CDR3 DNA follows: TGTGCCAGCAGCCCATTAGGACTAGCGGGCCCGATAATCTACAATGAGCAGTTCTTC.

This clonotype was detected many times. CDR3 in DNA: TGTGCCAGTAGTAGAGCGGGTGGCACAGATACGCAGTATTTT. As protein: CASSRAGGTDTQYF. The rearrangement links TRBV19 to TRBJ2-3; D is perhaps TRBD2 (6 bases). The CDR3 sequence is 14 residues long. V was clipped by 4 bases and J by 1 base, with 9 bases between them. The germline gives CDR1 LNHDA, CDR2 SQIVND (reference sequence).

This clonotype was found many times. The chain combines TRBV7-2 with TRBJ1-3, with 11 bases fitting TRBD1. Germline CDR1 and CDR2: SGHTA and FQGNSA. The length of the CDR3 is 16 residues. V gave up 5 bases and J gave up 6 bases; unmatched junction bases: 9. In nucleotides, the CDR3 is TGTGCCAGCAGCCCCTGGACAGGGGGCGCTGAAAACACCATATATTTT. Protein product: CASSPWTGGAENTIYF.

This clonotype was observed many times. V is TRBV19 and J is TRBJ1-5; D unclear. The CDR3 runs 13 residues. Trimming shortened V by 9 bases and J by 7 bases, and 16 bases separated the two germline ends. Per germline, CDR1 LNHDA and CDR2 SQIVND (reference sequence). CDR3 amino acids: CARVGNFGQPQHF. The CDR3 DNA follows: TGTGCCAGAGTAGGGAACTTTGGACAGCCCCAGCATTTT.